One sample yielded the 16 T cell receptor beta chains listed below, sequenced in a study of T cell changes during pregnancy in multiple sclerosis. Using immunoSEQ multiplex PCR, the repertoire was profiled, and TCRdb retains in-frame clones only, with some absent. Of 90,000 to 95,000 clones in the sample, approximately 94% were seen once. The source material was peripheral blood, sampled in the third trimester of pregnancy. The source is a female donor with multiple sclerosis, enrolled in a pregnancy study.

This chain connects TRBV5-4 to TRBJ1-1; the D gene is possibly TRBD1 (6 bases). The germline CDR1 and CDR2 sequences are SGHNT and YYREEE (reference sequence). The germline V and J ends were trimmed by 4 bases and 0 bases, with 10 bases remaining between them. The CDR3 contains 14 residues. CDR3 sequence reads: CASSNRALNTEAFF. CDR3 bases: TGTGCCAGCAGCAACAGGGCATTGAACACTGAAGCTTTCTTT.

The chain is built from TRBV27 and TRBJ2-7; the D gene is possibly TRBD2 (5 bases). Deletions cut 4 bases from V and 7 bases from J, with 20 bases between. This CDR3 spans 15 amino acids. Germline V gene lookup returns CDR1 MNHEY and CDR2 SMNVEV (reference sequence). In DNA form, the CDR3 reads TGTGCCAGCAGTTCCCCAGACCATTCCCGAGGGGAGCAGTACTTC. Translated, it gives CASSSPDHSRGEQYF.

The chain recombines TRBV27 with TRBJ1-3; the D gene is possibly TRBD1 (6 bases). The ends were cut back, 3 bases at V and 0 bases at J, with 9 bases in the middle. From germline, CDR1 is MNHEY and CDR2 SMNVEV (reference sequence). The CDR3 has 15 amino acids. Here the CDR3 reads CASSLTGDSGNTIYF. Here the CDR3 DNA reads TGTGCCAGCAGTTTGACAGGCGACTCTGGAAACACCATATATTTT.

The chain carries TRBV2 and TRBJ2-5; TRBD1 aligns across 10 bases. J was trimmed by 5 bases and V by 6 bases; bases with no gene match: 6. Germline CDR1 and CDR2: SNHLY and FYNNEI. The CDR3 sequence is 14 residues long. The CDR3 here is CASSTDRGRETQYF. The CDR3 DNA reads as TGTGCCAGCAGCACCGACAGGGGGCGGGAGACCCAGTACTTC.

This clone was observed once. The V gene is TRBV9, the J gene TRBJ1-2; 9 bases align to TRBD1. The CDR3 runs 14 residues. J gave up 8 bases and V 3 bases, and 8 bases lay outside the gene matches. CDR1 is SGDLS, CDR2 YYNGEE, per germline. This CDR3 is CASSDITGGVGYTF. The CDR3 DNA sequence: TGTGCCAGCAGCGACATTACAGGGGGCGTCGGCTACACCTTC.

This chain uses TRBV6-1 with TRBJ2-1; TRBD2 is a possible D gene (6 bases). The CDR3 has 17 residues. V was cut by 4 bases and J by 4 bases, with 20 bases left in between. The germline V gene encodes CDR1 MNHNS and CDR2 SASEGT. CDR3 sequence: CASSASSSALNYNEQFF. CDR3 sequence (DNA): TGTGCCAGCAGTGCCTCATCTAGCGCCCTTAATTACAATGAGCAGTTCTTC.

V gene TRBV28 combines with J gene TRBJ2-3; D is perhaps TRBD2 (6 bases). The CDR3 is 13 amino acids. Trimming shortened V by 2 bases and J by 3 bases, and 6 bases separated the two germline ends. Germline-derived CDR1 and CDR2 are MDHEN and SYDVKM. This CDR3 is CASSLAGTDTQYF. CDR3 nucleotide sequence: TGTGCCAGCAGTTTAGCGGGGACAGATACGCAGTATTTT.

This clone was counted once. The chain has TRBV25-1 and TRBJ2-1, with D maybe TRBD1 (5 bases). CDR3 length equals 14 residues. Germline lookup yields CDR1 MGHDK and CDR2 SYGVNS. Trimming took off 7 bases at V and 5 bases at J, with 15 bases between the two ends. CDR3 in amino acids: CASTSGAADNEQFF. CDR3 nucleotides: TGTGCCAGCACCTCTGGGGCCGCGGACAATGAGCAGTTCTTC.

This chain uses TRBV9 with TRBJ2-1, with 10 positions matching TRBD2. With 0 bases clipped from V and 3 bases from J, the junction kept 3 bases outside the gene matches. This CDR3 comprises 16 residues. Germline CDR1 is SGDLS and CDR2 is YYNGEE. The CDR3 DNA sequence: TGTGCCAGCAGCGTAGATCCTAGCGGGAGCTACAATGAGCAGTTCTTC. Encoded protein: CASSVDPSGSYNEQFF.

The rearrangement joins TRBV30 to TRBJ2-7, with 13 bases fitting TRBD2. From germline, CDR1 is GTSNPN and CDR2 SVGIG (reference sequence). The CDR3 spans 13 residues. Losses at the gene ends were 4 bases for V and 6 bases for J; bases not matched to a gene: 3. CDR3 in amino acids: CAWMTSGRFEQYF. The CDR3, as DNA: TGTGCCTGGATGACTAGCGGGAGGTTCGAGCAGTACTTC.

The genes are TRBV11-2 and TRBJ2-1, with 9 positions matching TRBD2. Trimming cost V 2 bases and J 8 bases; bases outside gene matches: 7. The germline gives CDR1 SGHAT, CDR2 FQNNGV. The CDR3 runs to 15 residues. DNA for the CDR3: TGTGCCAGCAGCTTATCTAGCGGGATGGGATATGAGCAGTTCTTC. This codes for CASSLSSGMGYEQFF.

This chain uses TRBV4-2 with TRBJ1-3, with 7 bases lining up with TRBD1. The germline CDR1 and CDR2 sequences are LGHNA and YNFKEQ. The CDR3 is 18 amino acids. The V gene end was trimmed by 2 bases and the J gene end by 0 bases; junction bases not matched to a gene: 10. This chain's CDR3 is CASSQRGTEIFSGNTIYF. DNA for the CDR3: TGTGCCAGCAGCCAAAGGGGGACAGAAATTTTCTCTGGAAACACCATATATTTT.

The chain employs TRBV19 and TRBJ1-1; D not resolved. Germline loops: CDR1 LNHDA, CDR2 SQIVND (reference sequence). The V and J ends lost 7 bases and 6 bases respectively, with 15 bases between them. The CDR3 extends over 13 amino acids. The CDR3: CASMGGVGAEAFF. CDR3 bases: TGTGCCAGTATGGGAGGCGTGGGAGCTGAAGCTTTCTTT.

The V call is TRBV19, the J call TRBJ2-1; 7 positions agree with TRBD2. The CDR3 runs 13 residues. J gave up 9 bases and V 5 bases, and 7 bases lay outside the gene matches. Germline V gene lookup returns CDR1 LNHDA and CDR2 SQIVND (reference sequence). CDR3 loop: CASSGEGAREQFF. The CDR3 bases are TGTGCCAGTAGTGGGGAGGGAGCCCGTGAGCAGTTCTTC.

V is TRBV6-1 and J is TRBJ2-4; TRBD2 matches 9 bases. The V gene's germline CDR1 is MNHNS and CDR2 SASEGT. Unmatched junction bases numbered 12, after V lost 3 bases and J lost 0 bases. The CDR3 consists of 19 residues. The CDR3: CASSDLAGAGNLAKNIQYF. The CDR3 bases are TGTGCCAGCAGTGATTTAGCGGGAGCGGGAAACCTAGCCAAAAACATTCAGTACTTC.

The chain joins TRBV7-9 to TRBJ2-7; D is uncertain. Trimming shortened V by 2 bases and J by 5 bases, and 7 bases separated the two germline ends. This CDR3 spans 12 amino acids. CDR1 is SEHNR and CDR2 is FQNEAQ in the germline V gene (reference sequence). Here the CDR3 DNA reads TGTGCCAGCAGCTTAAGAGTGGACGAGCAGTACTTC. It codes for CASSLRVDEQYF.